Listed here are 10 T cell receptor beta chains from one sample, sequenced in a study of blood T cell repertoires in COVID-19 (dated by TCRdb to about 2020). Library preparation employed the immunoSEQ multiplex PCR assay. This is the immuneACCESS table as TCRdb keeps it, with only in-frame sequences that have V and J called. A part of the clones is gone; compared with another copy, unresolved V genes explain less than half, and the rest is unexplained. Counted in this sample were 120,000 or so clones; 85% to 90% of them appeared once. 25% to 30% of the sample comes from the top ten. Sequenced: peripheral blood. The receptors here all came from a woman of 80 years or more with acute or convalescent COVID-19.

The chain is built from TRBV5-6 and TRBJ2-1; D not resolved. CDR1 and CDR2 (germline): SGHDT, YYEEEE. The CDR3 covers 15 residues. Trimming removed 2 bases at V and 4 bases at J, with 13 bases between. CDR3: CASSFITINYNEQFF. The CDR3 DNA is TGTGCCAGCAGCTTTATTACAATTAATTACAATGAGCAGTTCTTC.

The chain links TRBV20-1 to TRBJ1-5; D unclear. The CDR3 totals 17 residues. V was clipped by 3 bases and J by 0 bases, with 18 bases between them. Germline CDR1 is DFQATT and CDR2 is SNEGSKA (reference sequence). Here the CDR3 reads CSASRRKILYSNQPQHF. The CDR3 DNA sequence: TGCAGTGCTAGTCGGCGGAAAATACTTTATAGCAATCAGCCCCAGCATTTT.

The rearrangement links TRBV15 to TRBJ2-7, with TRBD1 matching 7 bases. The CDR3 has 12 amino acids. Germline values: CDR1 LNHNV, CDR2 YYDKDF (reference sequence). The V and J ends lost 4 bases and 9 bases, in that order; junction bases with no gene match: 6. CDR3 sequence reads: CATSKLRDRQYF. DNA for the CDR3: TGTGCCACCAGCAAACTCCGGGACAGGCAGTACTTC.

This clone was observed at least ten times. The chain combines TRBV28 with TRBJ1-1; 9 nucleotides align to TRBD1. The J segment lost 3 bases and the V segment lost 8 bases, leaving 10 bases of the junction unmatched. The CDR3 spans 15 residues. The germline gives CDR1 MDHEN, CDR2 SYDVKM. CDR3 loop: CASYIGGQGYTEAFF. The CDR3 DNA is TGTGCCAGCTACATTGGGGGACAGGGTTACACTGAAGCTTTCTTT.

The CDR3 DNA sequence: TGTGCCAGTAGGAAGGCCTCCACGGGGAATGAGCAGTTCTTC. The encoded protein is CASRKASTGNEQFF. The V gene is TRBV19, the J gene TRBJ2-1, with a tentative D call TRBD2 (5 bases). CDR1 is LNHDA and CDR2 is SQIVND in the germline V gene (reference sequence). This CDR3 comprises 14 residues. V was trimmed by 6 bases and J by 7 bases, leaving 16 bases between them.

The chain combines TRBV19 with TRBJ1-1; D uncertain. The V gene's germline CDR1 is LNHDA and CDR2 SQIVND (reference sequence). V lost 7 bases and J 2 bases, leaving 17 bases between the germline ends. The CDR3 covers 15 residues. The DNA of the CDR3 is TGTGCCAGTAACACTAGAGGAACAGCAAACACTGAAGCTTTCTTT. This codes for CASNTRGTANTEAFF.

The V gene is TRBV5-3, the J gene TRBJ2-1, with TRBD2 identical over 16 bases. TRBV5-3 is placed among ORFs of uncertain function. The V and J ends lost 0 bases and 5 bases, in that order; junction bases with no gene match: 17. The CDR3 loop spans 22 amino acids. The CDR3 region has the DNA TGTGCCAGAAGCTTGGTGCCCCGCCCCTCGGGACTAGCGGGGGGGAACCACAATGAGCAGTTCTTC. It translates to CARSLVPRPSGLAGGNHNEQFF.

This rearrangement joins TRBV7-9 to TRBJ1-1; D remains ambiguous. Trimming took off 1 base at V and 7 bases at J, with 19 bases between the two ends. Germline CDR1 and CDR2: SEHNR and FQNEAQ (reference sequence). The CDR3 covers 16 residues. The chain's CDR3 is CASSLVAARPRSEAFF. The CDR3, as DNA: TGTGCCAGCAGCTTAGTAGCGGCAAGGCCCAGGAGTGAAGCTTTCTTT.

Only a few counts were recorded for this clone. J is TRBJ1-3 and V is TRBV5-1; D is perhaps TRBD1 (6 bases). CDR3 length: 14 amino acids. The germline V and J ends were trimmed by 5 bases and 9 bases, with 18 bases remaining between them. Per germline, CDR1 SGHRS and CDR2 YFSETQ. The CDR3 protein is CASRSPGQRSTIYF. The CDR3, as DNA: TGCGCCAGCAGATCTCCGGGACAAAGATCCACCATATATTTT.

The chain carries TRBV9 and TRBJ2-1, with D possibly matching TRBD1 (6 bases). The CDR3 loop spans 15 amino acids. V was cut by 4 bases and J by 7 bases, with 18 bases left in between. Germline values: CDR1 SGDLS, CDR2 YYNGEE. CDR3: CASSPTGIGDNEQFF. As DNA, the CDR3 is TGTGCCAGCAGCCCAACAGGGATAGGTGATAATGAGCAGTTCTTC.